The sequence of this T cell receptor (beta chain) was determined in a study of control samples from healthy donors and cancer patients. Trimming pared 1 base from V and 3 bases from J, leaving 15 bases between. In germline, CDR1 is LNHNV, CDR2 YYDKDF (reference sequence). CDR3 length: 16 residues. The repertoire was sequenced with immunoSEQ multiplex PCR; TCRdb's copy has only in-frame clones and lacks some. The sample contains 60,000 to 95,000 clones, under 90% of which appear only once. Material for sequencing was PBMCs. This receptor was obtained from a woman aged 50 to 60 with colorectal cancer. The V gene is TRBV15, the J gene TRBJ1-2; TRBD1 might be the D (6 bases). CDR3 bases: TGTGCCACCAGCAGAGGGGGGGGCGGACAGCACTATGGCTACACCTTC. It encodes CATSRGGGGQHYGYTF.